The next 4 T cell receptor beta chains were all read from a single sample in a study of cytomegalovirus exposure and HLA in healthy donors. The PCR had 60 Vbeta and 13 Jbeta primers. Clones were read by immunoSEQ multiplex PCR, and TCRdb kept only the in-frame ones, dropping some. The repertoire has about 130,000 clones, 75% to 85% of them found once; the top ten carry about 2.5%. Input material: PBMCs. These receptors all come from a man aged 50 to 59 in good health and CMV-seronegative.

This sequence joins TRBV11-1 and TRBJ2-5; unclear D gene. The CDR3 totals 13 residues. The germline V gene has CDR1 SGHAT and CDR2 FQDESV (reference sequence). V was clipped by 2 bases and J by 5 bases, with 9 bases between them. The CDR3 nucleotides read TGTGCCAGCAGCTTACCCCCTCGGGAGACCCAGTACTTC. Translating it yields CASSLPPRETQYF.

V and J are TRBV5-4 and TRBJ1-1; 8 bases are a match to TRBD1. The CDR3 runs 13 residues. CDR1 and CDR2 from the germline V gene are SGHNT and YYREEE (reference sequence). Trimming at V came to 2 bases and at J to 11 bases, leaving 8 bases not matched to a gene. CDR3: CASSFSGGRGAFF. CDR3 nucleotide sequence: TGTGCCAGCAGCTTTTCAGGGGGCCGGGGGGCTTTCTTT. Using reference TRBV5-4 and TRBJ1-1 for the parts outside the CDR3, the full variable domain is ETGVTQSPTHLIKTRGQQVTLRCSSQSGHNTVSWYQQALGQGPQFIFQYYREEENGRGNFPPRFSGLQFPNYSSELNVNALELDDSALYLCASSFSGGRGAFFGQGTRLTVV.

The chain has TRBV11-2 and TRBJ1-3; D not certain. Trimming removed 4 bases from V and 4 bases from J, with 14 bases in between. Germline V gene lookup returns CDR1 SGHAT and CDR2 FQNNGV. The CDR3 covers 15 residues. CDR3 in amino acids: CASSSTSFPGNTIYF. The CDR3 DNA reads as TGTGCCAGCAGCTCTACTTCATTCCCCGGAAACACCATATATTTT.

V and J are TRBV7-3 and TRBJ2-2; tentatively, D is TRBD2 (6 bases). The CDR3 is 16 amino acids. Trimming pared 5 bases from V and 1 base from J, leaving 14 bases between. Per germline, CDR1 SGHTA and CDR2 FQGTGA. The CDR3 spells CASSPQGSGNTGELFF. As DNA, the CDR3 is TGTGCCAGCAGCCCCCAGGGTAGCGGGAACACCGGGGAGCTGTTTTTT.